The T cell receptor (beta chain) under discussion was sequenced for a study of T cell repertoires in cytomegalovirus infection. As for the study in general: Public TCR beta signature analysis indicated the presence of both CMV infection and matching HLA type.

General study findings and limits: HLA-C-restricted CMV clonotypes gave the most frequent clonotype in two of eight donors.

On this clonotype: Its antigen is still unknown.

TCRdb reanalysed the reads using MiXCR and keeps one entry per CDR3 protein. The table lists about 470,000 distinct CDR3 sequences, roughly 43% of them singletons, with about 45% in the top ten. This CDR3 is 14 amino acids long. Trimming took off 6 bases at V and 9 bases at J, with 15 bases between the two ends. This material consisted of cultured PBMCs, taken from culture after CMV antigen stimulation. The V gene is TRBV12-3 or TRBV12-4, the J gene TRBJ1-6, with a possible D match to TRBD1 (5 bases). The receptor was derived from a human donor in good health (CMV status not recorded). Some clones in this sample may be carry-over from other donors' samples. This chain's CDR3 is CASRGYTRGSPLHF. DNA for the CDR3: TGTGCCAGCAGAGGGTATACTAGGGGTTCACCCCTCCACTTT.